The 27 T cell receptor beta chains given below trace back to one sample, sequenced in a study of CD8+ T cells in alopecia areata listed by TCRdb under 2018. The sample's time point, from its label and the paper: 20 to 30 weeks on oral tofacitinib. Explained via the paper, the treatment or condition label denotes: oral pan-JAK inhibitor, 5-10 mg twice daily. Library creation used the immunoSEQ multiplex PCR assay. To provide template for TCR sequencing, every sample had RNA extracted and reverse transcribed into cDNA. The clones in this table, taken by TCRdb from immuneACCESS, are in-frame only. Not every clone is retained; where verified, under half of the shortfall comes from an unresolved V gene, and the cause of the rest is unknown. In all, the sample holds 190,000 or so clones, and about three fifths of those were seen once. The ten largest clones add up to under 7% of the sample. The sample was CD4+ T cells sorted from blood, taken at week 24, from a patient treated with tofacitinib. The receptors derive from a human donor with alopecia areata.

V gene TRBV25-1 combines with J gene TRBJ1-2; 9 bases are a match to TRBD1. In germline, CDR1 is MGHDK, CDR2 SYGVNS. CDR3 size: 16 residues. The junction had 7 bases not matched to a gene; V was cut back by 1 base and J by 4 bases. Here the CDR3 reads CASSEFKGQGAYGYTF. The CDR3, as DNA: TGTGCCAGCAGTGAATTTAAGGGACAGGGCGCCTATGGCTACACCTTC.

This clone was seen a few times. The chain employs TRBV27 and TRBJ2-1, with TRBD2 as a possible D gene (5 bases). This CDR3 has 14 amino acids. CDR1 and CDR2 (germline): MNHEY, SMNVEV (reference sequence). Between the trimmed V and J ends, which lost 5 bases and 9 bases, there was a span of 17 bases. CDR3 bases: TGTGCCAGCAGTCCTAGCCGCGTCGTGGGTGAGCAGTTCTTC. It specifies CASSPSRVVGEQFF.

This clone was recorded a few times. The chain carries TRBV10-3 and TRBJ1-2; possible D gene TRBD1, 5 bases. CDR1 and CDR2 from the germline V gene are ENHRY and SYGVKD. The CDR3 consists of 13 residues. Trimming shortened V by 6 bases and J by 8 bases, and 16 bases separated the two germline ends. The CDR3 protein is CAISGTQGGGYTF. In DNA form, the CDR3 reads TGTGCCATCAGCGGTACGCAGGGAGGCGGCTACACCTTC.

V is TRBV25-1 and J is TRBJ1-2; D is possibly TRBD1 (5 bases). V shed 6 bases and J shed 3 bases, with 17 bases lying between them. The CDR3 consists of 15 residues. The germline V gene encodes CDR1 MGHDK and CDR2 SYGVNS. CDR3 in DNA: TGTGCCAGCAGAGGAGGAACAGGTTCGGACTATGGCTACACCTTC. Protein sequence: CASRGGTGSDYGYTF.

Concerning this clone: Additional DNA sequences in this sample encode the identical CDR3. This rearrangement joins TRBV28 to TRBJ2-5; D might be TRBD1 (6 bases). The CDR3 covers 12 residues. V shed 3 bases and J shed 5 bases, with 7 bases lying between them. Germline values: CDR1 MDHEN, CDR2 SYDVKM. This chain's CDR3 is CASSFTGETQYF. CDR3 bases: TGTGCCAGCAGTTTCACAGGGGAGACCCAGTACTTC.

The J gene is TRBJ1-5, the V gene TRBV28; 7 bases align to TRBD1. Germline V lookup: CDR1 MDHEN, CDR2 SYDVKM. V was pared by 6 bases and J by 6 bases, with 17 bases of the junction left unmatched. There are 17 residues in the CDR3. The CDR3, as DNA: TGTGCCAGCAGATATAGGGGGGGGACAGCTCGATCTCAGCCCCAGCATTTT. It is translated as CASRYRGGTARSQPQHF.

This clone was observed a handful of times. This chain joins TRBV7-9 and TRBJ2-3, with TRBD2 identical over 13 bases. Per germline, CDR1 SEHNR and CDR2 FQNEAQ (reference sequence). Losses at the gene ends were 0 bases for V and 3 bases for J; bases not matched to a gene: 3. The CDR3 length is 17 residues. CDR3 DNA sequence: TGTGCCAGCAGCTTAGCGGTGGGACTAGCGGGAACAGATACGCAGTATTTT. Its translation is CASSLAVGLAGTDTQYF.

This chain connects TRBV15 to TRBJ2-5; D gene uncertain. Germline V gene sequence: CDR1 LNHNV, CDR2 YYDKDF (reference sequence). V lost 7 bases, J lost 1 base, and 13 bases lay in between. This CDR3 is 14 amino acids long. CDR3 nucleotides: TGTGCCACCACCGTCGGCAGAATCCAAGAGACCCAGTACTTC. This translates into CATTVGRIQETQYF. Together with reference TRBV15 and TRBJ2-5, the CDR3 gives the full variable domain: DAMVIQNPRYQVTQFGKPVTLSCSQTLNHNVMYWYQQKSSQAPKLLFHYYDKDFNNEADTPDNFQSRRPNTSFCFLDIRSPGLGDTAMYLCATTVGRIQETQYFGPGTRLLVL.

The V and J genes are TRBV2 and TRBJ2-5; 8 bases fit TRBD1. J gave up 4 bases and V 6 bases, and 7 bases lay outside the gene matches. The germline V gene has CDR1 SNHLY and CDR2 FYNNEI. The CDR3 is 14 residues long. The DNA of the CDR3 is TGTGCCAGCAGACTCCTGACAGGGGTAGAGACCCAGTACTTC. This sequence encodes CASRLLTGVETQYF.

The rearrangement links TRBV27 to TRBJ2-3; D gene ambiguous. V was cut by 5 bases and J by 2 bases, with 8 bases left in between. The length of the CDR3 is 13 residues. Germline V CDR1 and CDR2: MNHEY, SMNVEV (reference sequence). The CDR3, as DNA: TGTGCCAGCAGTCGTCCAGCCACAGATACGCAGTATTTT. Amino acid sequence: CASSRPATDTQYF.

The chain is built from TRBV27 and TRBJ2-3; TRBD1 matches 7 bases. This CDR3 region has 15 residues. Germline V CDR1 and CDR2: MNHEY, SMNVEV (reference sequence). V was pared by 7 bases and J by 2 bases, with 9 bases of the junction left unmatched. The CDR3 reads CASNLQGTNTDTQYF. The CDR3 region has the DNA TGTGCCAGCAACCTACAGGGGACGAACACAGATACGCAGTATTTT.

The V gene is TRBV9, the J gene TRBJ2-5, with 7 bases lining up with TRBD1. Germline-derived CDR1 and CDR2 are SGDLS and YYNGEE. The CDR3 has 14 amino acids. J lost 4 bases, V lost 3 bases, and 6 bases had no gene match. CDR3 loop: CASSEGAGRETQYF. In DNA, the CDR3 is TGTGCCAGCAGCGAGGGGGCAGGGAGAGAGACCCAGTACTTC.

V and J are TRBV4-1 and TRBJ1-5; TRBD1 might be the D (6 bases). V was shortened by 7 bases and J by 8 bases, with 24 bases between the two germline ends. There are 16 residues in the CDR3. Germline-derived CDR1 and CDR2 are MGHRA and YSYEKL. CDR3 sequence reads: CASKIIYGGRREPQHF. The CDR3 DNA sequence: TGCGCCAGCAAGATCATCTATGGGGGGCGACGAGAGCCCCAGCATTTT.

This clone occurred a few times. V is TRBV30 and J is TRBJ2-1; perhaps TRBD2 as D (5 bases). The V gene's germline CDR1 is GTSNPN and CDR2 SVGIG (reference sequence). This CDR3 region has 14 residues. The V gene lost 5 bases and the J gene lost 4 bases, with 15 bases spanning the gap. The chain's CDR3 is CAWGGDTEYNEQFF. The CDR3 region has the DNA TGTGCCTGGGGAGGAGACACTGAATACAATGAGCAGTTCTTC.

The CDR3 nucleotides are TGTGCCAGCAGCCTGGGACAGGGATTCTACGAGCAGTACTTC. This codes for CASSLGQGFYEQYF. The chain uses TRBV7-9 and TRBJ2-7; 9 positions agree with TRBD1. CDR3 length: 14 residues. V shed 5 bases, J shed 3 bases, and the junction held 5 bases outside the gene matches. Germline V gene lookup returns CDR1 SEHNR and CDR2 FQNEAQ (reference sequence).

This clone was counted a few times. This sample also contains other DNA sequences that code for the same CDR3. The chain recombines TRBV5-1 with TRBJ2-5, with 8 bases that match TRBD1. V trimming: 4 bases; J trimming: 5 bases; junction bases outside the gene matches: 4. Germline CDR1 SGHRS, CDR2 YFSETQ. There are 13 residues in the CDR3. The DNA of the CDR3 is TGCGCCAGCAGCGTGGACAGGGAGGAGACCCAGTACTTC. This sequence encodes CASSVDREETQYF.

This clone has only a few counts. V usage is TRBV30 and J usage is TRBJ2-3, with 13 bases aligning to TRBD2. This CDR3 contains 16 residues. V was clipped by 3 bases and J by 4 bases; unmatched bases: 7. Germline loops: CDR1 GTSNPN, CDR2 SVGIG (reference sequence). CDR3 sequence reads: CAWSPGTSGTADTQYF. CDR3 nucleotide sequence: TGTGCCTGGAGCCCCGGGACTAGCGGGACGGCAGATACGCAGTATTTT.

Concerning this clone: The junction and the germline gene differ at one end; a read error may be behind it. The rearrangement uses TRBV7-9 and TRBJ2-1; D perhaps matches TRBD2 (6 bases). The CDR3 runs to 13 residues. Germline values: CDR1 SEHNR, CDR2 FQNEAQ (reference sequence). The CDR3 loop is CASSPRGNNGQFF. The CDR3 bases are TGTGCCAGCTCCCCGCGGGGAAACAATGGGCAGTTCTTC.

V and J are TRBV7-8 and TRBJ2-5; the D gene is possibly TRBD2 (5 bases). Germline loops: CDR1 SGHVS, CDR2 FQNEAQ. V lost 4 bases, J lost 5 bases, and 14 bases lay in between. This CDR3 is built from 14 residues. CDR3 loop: CASSSRTLWETQYF. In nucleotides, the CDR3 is TGTGCCAGCAGCTCTAGGACTCTCTGGGAGACCCAGTACTTC.

CDR3 in amino acids: CASFALPPGVEETQYF. CDR3 coding DNA: TGTGCCAGCTTCGCTCTCCCCCCCGGGGTCGAAGAGACCCAGTACTTC. The chain combines TRBV2 with TRBJ2-5; tentatively, D is TRBD2 (5 bases). The CDR3 length is 16 residues. CDR1 and CDR2 from the germline V gene are SNHLY and FYNNEI. The ends were cut back, 8 bases at V and 3 bases at J, with 22 bases in the middle.

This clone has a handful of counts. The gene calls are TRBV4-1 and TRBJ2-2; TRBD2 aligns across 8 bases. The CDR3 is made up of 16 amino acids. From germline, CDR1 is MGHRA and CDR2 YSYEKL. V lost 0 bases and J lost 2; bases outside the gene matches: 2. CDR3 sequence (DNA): TGCGCCAGCAGCCAAGAACTAGCGGATAACACCGGGGAGCTGTTTTTT. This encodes CASSQELADNTGELFF.

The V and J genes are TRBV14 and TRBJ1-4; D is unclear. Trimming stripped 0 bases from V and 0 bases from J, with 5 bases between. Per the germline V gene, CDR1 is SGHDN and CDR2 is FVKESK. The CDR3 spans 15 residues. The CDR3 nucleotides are TGTGCCAGCAGCCAAGAATACACAACTAATGAAAAACTGTTTTTT. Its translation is CASSQEYTTNEKLFF.

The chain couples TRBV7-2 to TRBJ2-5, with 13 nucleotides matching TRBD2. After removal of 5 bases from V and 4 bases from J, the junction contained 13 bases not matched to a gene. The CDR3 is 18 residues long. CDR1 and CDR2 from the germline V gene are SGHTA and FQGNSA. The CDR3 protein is CASSRGTSGASWGETQYF. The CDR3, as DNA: TGTGCCAGCAGCCGCGGGACTAGCGGGGCCTCATGGGGAGAGACCCAGTACTTC.

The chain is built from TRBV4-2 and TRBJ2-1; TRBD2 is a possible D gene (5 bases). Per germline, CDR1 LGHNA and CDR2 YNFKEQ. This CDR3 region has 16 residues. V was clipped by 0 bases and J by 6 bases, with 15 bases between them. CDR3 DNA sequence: TGTGCCAGCAGCCAAGACGCGGGTATCCCCGCCAATGAGCAGTTCTTC. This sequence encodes CASSQDAGIPANEQFF.

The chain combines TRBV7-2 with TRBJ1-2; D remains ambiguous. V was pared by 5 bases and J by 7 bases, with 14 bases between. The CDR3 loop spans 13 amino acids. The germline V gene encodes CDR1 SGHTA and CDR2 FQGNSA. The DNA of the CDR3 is TGTGCCAGCAGCCCCCGACTTGAGGGTGGCTACACCTTC. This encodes CASSPRLEGGYTF.

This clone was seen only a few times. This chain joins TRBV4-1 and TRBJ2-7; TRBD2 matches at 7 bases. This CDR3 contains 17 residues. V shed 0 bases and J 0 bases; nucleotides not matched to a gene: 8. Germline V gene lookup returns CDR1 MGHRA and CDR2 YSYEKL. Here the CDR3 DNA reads TGCGCCAGCAGCCAAGAGGCGGGAGAAGTGACCTCCTACGAGCAGTACTTC. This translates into CASSQEAGEVTSYEQYF.

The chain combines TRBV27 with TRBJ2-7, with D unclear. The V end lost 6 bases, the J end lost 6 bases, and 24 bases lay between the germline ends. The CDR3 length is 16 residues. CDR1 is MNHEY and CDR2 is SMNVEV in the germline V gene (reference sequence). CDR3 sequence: CASRQNRGRPLGEQYF. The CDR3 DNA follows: TGTGCCAGCAGACAGAACCGTGGACGCCCACTCGGCGAGCAGTACTTC.